The clone carrying this T cell receptor beta chain was detected ten times or more. This sample was taken from a study of T-cell reconstitution after alpha-beta-depleted transplantation in children. The CDR3 has 16 amino acids. The V gene end was trimmed by 8 bases and the J gene end by 4 bases; junction bases not matched to a gene: 14. Germline CDR1 reads SGHVS; CDR2 reads FQNEAQ. The TCRbeta library was prepared with unique molecular identifiers. One entry per CDR3 protein results from TCRdb running MiXCR on the PCR reads. The table includes about 610,000 distinct CDR3 sequences, over 9.5% detected once.

The sequence derives from a human donor who donated a stem cell graft to a child with acute myeloid leukemia. V gene TRBV7-8 combines with J gene TRBJ2-1, with 7 bases lining up with TRBD1. This material consisted of PBMCs from the stem cell graft donor, taken from the stem cell graft. Written as DNA, the CDR3 is TGTGCCAGCCACCCCCGACAGGGCCAAACATACAATGAGCAGTTCTTC. Amino acids: CASHPRQGQTYNEQFF.